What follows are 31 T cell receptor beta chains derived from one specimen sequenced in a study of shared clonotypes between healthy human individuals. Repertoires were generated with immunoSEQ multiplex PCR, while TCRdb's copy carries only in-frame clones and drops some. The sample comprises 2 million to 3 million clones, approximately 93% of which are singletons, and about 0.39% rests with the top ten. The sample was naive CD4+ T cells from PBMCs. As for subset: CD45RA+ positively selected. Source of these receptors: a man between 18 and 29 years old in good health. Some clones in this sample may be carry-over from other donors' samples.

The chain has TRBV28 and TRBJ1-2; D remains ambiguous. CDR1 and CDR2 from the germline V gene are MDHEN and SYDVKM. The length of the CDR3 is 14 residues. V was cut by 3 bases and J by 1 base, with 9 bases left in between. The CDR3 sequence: CASSFLDNNYGYTF. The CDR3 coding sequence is TGTGCCAGCAGTTTCTTAGACAATAACTATGGCTACACCTTC.

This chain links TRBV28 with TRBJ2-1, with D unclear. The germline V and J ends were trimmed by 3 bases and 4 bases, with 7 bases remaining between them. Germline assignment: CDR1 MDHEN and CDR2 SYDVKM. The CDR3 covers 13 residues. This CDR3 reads CASSLDEYNEQFF. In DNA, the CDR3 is TGTGCCAGCAGTTTGGATGAATACAATGAGCAGTTCTTC.

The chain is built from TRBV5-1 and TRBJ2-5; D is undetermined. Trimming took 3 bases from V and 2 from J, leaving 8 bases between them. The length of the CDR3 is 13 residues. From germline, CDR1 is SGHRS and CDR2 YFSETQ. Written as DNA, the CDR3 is TGCGCCAGCAGCTCTTTCGGGCAAGAGACCCAGTACTTC. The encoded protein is CASSSFGQETQYF.

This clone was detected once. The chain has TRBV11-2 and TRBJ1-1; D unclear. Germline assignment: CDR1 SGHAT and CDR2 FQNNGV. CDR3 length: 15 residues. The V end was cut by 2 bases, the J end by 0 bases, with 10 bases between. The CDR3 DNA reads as TGTGCCAGCAGCTTAATACCGGTTCTGAACACTGAAGCTTTCTTT. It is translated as CASSLIPVLNTEAFF.

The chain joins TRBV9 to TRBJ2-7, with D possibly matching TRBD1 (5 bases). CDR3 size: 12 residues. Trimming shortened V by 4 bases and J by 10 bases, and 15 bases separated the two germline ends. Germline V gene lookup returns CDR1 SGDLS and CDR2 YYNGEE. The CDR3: CASSLDLGPQYF. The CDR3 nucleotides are TGTGCCAGCAGCCTAGACTTGGGGCCCCAGTACTTC.

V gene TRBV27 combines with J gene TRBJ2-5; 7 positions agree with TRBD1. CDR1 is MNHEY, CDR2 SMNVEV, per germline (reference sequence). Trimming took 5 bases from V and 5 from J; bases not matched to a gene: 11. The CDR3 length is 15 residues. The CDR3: CASSPGTERKETQYF. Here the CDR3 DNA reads TGTGCCAGCAGTCCCGGGACAGAGAGAAAGGAGACCCAGTACTTC.

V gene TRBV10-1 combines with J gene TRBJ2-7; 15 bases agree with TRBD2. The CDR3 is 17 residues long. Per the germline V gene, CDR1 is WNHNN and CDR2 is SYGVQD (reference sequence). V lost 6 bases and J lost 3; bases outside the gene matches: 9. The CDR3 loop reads CASSRGLAGGQYYEQYF. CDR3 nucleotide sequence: TGCGCCAGCAGCCGGGGACTAGCGGGAGGTCAGTACTACGAGCAGTACTTC.

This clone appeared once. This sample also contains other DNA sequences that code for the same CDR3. The CDR3 region has the DNA TGCGCCAGCAGCTGGACAGGGGGAGAGACCCAGTACTTC. Translated: CASSWTGGETQYF. The chain is built from TRBV5-1 and TRBJ2-5; the match to TRBD1 covers 10 bases. Losses at the gene ends were 3 bases for V and 4 bases for J; bases not matched to a gene: 0. Germline V gene data show CDR1 as SGHRS and CDR2 as YFSETQ. CDR3 size: 13 residues.

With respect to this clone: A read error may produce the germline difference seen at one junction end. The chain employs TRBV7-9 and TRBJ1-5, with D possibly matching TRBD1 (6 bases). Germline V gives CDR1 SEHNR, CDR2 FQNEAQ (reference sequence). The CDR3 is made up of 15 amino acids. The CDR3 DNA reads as TGTGCCGGCAGCTTAGAAGGGACACCCAATCAGCCCCAGCATTTT. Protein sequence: CAGSLEGTPNQPQHF.

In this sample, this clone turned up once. The CDR3: CASSQPRGGTGELFF. For the CDR3, the DNA is TGCGCCAGCAGCCAACCTCGGGGGGGAACCGGGGAGCTGTTTTTT. The J gene is TRBJ2-2, the V gene TRBV4-1; 8 bases are a match to TRBD2. The CDR3 has 15 amino acids. CDR1 and CDR2 (germline): MGHRA, YSYEKL. V trimming: 2 bases; J trimming: 5 bases; junction bases outside the gene matches: 4.

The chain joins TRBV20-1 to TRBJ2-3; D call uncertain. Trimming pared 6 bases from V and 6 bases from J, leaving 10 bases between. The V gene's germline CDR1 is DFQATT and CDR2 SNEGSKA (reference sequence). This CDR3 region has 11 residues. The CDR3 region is CSANLADTQYF. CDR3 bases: TGCAGTGCCAACCTTGCGGATACGCAGTATTTT.

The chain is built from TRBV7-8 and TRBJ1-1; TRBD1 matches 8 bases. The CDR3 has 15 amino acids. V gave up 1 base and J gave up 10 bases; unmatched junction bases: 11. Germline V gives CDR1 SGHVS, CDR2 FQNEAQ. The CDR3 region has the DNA TGTGCCAGCAGCTTAGTTTCTAGGACAGGGTGGGTAGCTTTCTTT. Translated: CASSLVSRTGWVAFF.

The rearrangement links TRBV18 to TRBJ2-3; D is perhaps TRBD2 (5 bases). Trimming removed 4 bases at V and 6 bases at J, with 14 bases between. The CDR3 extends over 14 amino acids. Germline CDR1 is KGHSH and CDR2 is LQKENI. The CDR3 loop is CASSLSGWEDTQYF. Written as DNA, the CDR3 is TGTGCCAGCTCACTATCCGGGTGGGAGGATACGCAGTATTTT.

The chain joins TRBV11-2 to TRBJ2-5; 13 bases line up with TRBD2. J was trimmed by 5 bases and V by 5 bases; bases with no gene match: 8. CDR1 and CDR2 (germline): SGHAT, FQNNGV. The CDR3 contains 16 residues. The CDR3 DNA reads TGTGCCAGCAGCCCAGGACTAGCGGGAGTGAAGGAGACCCAGTACTTC. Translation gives CASSPGLAGVKETQYF.

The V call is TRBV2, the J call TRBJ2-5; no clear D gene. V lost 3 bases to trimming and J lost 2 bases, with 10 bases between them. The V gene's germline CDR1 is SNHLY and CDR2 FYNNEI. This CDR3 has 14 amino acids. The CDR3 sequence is CASSDPIAQETQYF. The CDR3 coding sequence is TGTGCCAGCAGTGATCCTATTGCTCAAGAGACCCAGTACTTC.

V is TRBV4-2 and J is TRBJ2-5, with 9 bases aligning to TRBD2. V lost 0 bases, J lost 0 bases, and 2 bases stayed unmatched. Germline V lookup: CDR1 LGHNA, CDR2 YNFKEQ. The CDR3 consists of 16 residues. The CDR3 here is CASSQDLAGYQETQYF. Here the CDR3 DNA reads TGTGCCAGCAGCCAAGATCTAGCGGGATACCAAGAGACCCAGTACTTC.

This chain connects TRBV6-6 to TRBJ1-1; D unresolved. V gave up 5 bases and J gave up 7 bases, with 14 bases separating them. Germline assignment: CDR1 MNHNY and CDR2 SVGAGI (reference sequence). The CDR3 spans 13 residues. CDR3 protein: CASSAEDGIEAFF. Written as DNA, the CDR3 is TGTGCCAGCAGTGCTGAGGACGGCATTGAAGCTTTCTTT.

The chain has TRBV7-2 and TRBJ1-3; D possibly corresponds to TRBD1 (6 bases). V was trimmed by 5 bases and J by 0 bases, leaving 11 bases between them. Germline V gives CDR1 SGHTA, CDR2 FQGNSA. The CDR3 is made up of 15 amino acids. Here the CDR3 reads CASSSQDSSGNTIYF. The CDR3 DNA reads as TGTGCCAGCAGCAGCCAGGACAGCTCTGGAAACACCATATATTTT.

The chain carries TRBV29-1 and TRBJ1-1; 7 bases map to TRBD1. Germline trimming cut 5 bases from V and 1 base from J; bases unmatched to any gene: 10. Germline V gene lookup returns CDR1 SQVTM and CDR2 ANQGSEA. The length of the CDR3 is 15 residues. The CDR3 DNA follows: TGCAGCGTTCACACACCAGACAGGGAGAACACTGAAGCTTTCTTT. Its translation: CSVHTPDRENTEAFF. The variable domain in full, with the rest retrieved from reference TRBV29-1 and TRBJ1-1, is SAVISQKPSRDICQRGTSLTIQCQVDSQVTMMFWYRQQPGQSLTLIATANQGSEATYESGFVIDKFPISRPNLTFSTLTVSNMSPEDSSIYLCSVHTPDRENTEAFFGQGTRLTVV.

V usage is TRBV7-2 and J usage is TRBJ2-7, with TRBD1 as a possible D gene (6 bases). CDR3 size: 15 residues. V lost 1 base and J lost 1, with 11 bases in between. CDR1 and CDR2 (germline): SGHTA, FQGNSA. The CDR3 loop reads CASSLVGTKSYEQYF. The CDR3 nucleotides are TGTGCCAGCAGCTTAGTCGGGACAAAATCCTACGAGCAGTACTTC.

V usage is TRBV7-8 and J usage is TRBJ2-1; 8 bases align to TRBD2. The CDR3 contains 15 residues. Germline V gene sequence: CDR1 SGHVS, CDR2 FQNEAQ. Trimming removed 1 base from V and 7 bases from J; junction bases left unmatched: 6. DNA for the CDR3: TGTGCCAGCAGCTTAGTTACCGGGACTAGGAATGAGCAGTTCTTC. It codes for CASSLVTGTRNEQFF. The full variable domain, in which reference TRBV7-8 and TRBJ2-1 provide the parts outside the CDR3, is GAGVSQSPRYKVAKRGQDVALRCDPISGHVSLFWYQQALGQGPEFLTYFQNEAQLDKSGLPSDRFFAERPEGSVSTLKIQRTQQEDSAVYLCASSLVTGTRNEQFFGPGTRLTVL.

CDR3 region: CASSQALEAGSYEQYF. The DNA of the CDR3 is TGCGCCAGCAGCCAAGCCCTCGAGGCAGGTTCCTACGAGCAGTACTTC. The chain carries TRBV4-1 and TRBJ2-7, with D hard to call. Trimming stripped 1 base from V and 1 base from J, with 14 bases between. Germline V gives CDR1 MGHRA, CDR2 YSYEKL. The CDR3 has 16 residues.

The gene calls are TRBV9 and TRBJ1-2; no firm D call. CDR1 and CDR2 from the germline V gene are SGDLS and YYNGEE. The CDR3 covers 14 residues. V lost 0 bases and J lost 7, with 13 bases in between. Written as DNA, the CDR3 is TGTGCCAGCAGCGTAGTTAACGAGGTATCTGGCTACACCTTC. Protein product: CASSVVNEVSGYTF.

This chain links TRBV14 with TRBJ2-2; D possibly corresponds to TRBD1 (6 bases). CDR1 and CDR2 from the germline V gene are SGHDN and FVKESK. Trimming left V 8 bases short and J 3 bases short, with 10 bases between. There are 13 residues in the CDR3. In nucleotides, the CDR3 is TGTGCCAGCCGCGGACAGCACACCGGGGAGCTGTTTTTT. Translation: CASRGQHTGELFF. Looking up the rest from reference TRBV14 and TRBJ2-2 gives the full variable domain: EAGVTQFPSHSVIEKGQTVTLRCDPISGHDNLYWYRRVMGKEIKFLLHFVKESKQDESGMPNNRFLAERTGGTYSTLKVQPAELEDSGVYFCASRGQHTGELFFGEGSRLTVL.

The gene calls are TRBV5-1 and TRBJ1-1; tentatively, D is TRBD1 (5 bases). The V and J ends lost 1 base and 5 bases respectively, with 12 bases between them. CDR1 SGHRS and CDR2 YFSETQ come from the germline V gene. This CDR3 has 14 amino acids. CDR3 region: CASSLNQGVTEAFF. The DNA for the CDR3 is TGCGCCAGCAGCTTGAATCAGGGTGTGACTGAAGCTTTCTTT.

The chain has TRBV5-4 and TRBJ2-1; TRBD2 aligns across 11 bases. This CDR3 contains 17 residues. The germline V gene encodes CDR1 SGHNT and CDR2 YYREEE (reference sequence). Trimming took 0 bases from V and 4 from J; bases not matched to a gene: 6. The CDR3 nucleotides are TGTGCCAGCAGCTTGGCAATAGCGGGAGGGCGTTACAATGAGCAGTTCTTC. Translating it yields CASSLAIAGGRYNEQFF.

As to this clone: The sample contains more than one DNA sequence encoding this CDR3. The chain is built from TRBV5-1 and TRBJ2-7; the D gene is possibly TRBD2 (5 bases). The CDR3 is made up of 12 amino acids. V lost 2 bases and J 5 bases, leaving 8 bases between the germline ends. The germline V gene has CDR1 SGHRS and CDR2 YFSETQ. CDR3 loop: CASSFPGDEQYF. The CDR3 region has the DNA TGCGCCAGCAGCTTCCCCGGGGACGAGCAGTACTTC.

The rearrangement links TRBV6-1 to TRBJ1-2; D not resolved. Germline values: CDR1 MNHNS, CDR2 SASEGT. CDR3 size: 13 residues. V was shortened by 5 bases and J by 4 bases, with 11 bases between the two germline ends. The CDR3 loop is CASSRASSYGYTF. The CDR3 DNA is TGTGCCAGCAGTCGGGCTTCCTCCTATGGCTACACCTTC.

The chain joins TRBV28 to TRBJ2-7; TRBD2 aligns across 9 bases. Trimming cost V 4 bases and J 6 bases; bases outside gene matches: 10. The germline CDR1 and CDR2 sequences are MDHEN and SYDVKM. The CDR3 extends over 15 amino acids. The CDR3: CASSSSHSGRGEQYF. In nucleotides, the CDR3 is TGTGCCAGCAGTTCCTCTCATAGCGGGAGAGGCGAGCAGTACTTC.

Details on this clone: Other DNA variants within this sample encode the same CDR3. CDR3 sequence: CASSPTTDQETQYF. The DNA of the CDR3 is TGTGCCAGCTCACCAACGACAGACCAAGAGACCCAGTACTTC. The chain joins TRBV18 to TRBJ2-5, with a weak D call TRBD1 (5 bases). V was cut by 2 bases and J by 0 bases, with 7 bases left in between. Germline V lookup: CDR1 KGHSH, CDR2 LQKENI. This CDR3 region has 14 residues.

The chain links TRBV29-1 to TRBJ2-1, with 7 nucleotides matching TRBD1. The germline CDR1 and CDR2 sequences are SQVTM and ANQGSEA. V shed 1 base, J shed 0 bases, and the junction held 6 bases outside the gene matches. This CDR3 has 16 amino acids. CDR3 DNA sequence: TGCAGCGTTGAAGGGGGGACAGCGAGCTCCTACAATGAGCAGTTCTTC. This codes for CSVEGGTASSYNEQFF.